The following is a T cell receptor beta chain sequence with its context. Antigen specificity is unknown. The repertoire was sequenced with immunoSEQ multiplex PCR; TCRdb's copy has only in-frame clones and lacks some. This table holds 25,000 to 35,000 clones, 70% to 85% found once. Investigators separated out CD4+ T cells once around eleven days of culture had passed. Participants were vaccinated with two doses of either the BNT162b2 or mRNA-1273 vaccine. The source of the sample is a study of vaccination effects on CD4 cells after COVID-19. The sample here was CD4+ T cells from PBMCs cultured without peptide, taken after COVID-19 vaccination. The clonotype was recovered from a human donor who received a COVID-19 vaccine.

The CDR3 reads CASERTSGRSGTDTQYF. Written as DNA, the CDR3 is TGCGCCAGCGAGAGGACTAGCGGGCGATCGGGCACAGATACGCAGTATTTT. The chain uses TRBV10-2 and TRBJ2-3, with 11 bases lining up with TRBD2. Germline trimming cut 8 bases from V and 1 base from J; bases unmatched to any gene: 11. The CDR3 loop spans 17 amino acids. CDR1 and CDR2 from the germline V gene are WSHSY and SAAADI.